The sequence of this T cell receptor beta chain was determined in a study of T cell clonality in common variable immunodeficiency. General study points: Compared with healthy controls, CVID subjects showed increased TCRbeta clonality, mostly in about a third.

This CDR3 contains 14 residues. J lost 6 bases, V lost 2 bases, and 8 bases had no gene match. The germline V gene encodes CDR1 SGHRS and CDR2 YFSETQ. Method: immunoSEQ multiplex PCR; TCRdb's copy keeps in-frame clones and lacks some. The sample shows tens of thousands of clones, none of them appearing just once. This clone showed up many times. The antigen is unknown. The CDR3 goes on 3 residues after the read ends, and that part is filled in from the germline J gene. Blood samples were heparinized, about 5 to 9 ml per donor. The chain uses TRBV5-1 and TRBJ2-7, with 7 nucleotides matching TRBD2. Input material: peripheral blood mononuclear cells. The TCR comes from a person aged 18 to 75 in good health. The sequenced CDR3 bases are TGCGCCAGCAGCTTCTGGCGGGAGTGGAGCGAG. Translating it yields CASSFWREWSE. The complete CDR3 sequence is CASSFWREWSEQYF.